This entry is about one T cell receptor (beta chain). Its matching antigen is unknown. The source of the sample is a study of cytomegalovirus exposure and HLA in healthy donors. Whole-study findings and limits: The productive fraction for most TCR beta V segments was about 90% or about 30% in an earlier analysis. Across donors, presence/absence analyses took sequencing depth to be roughly uniform.

PCR employed 60 Vbeta and 13 Jbeta primers. The table came from immunoSEQ multiplex PCR; TCRdb's copy has only in-frame clones and leaves some out. The sample has over 150,000 clones; around four fifths are singletons. CDR3 length equals 13 residues. Germline CDR1 is SGHRS and CDR2 is YFSETQ. Trimming took off 0 bases at V and 7 bases at J, with 8 bases between the two ends. Sequencing was performed on PBMCs. The V and J genes are TRBV5-1 and TRBJ1-5, with no clear D. This clonotype originated in a woman under 40 in good health and CMV-seropositive. The CDR3 DNA is TGCGCCAGCAGCTTGGCCGAGGGACAGCCCCAGCATTTT. Protein: CASSLAEGQPQHF.